Below, one TCR beta chain is given with its context. Antigen unknown. Assay version v3.0 of immunoSEQ was used, and it was run at survey level. Sequencing of each sample targeted 40,000-50,000 T-cell genomes. Assay used: immunoSEQ multiplex PCR; TCRdb lists only in-frame clones, some missing. Here the sample spans about 17,000 clones, around 79% being singletons. These data are taken from a study of long-term antiretroviral therapy in people with HIV. Findings and limits, study-wide: Spans of CDR3 length were tighter for HIV repertoires than for controls. Diversity increased after ART yet remained lower than in transplant donor controls. Clones that had undergone expansion before ART prevailed in the repertoire throughout all time points.

The V end was cut by 4 bases, the J end by 5 bases, with 10 bases between. CDR1 is SGHDT, CDR2 YYEEEE, per germline. The CDR3 has 12 residues. Sequencing used unsorted PBMCs, obtained 2.3 years after starting antiretroviral therapy. The chain employs TRBV5-6 and TRBJ2-7, with no clear D. This clonotype was sampled from a woman aged 40 to 49 with HIV. For the CDR3, the DNA is TGTGCCAGCAGCCAGGAAGTCGACGAGCAGTACTTC. This sequence encodes CASSQEVDEQYF.